Listed here is a single TCR beta chain. Its antigen remains unknown. V dropped 1 base and J dropped 4 bases, with 9 bases sitting between them. Germline V gives CDR1 SGHRS, CDR2 YFSETQ. The CDR3 contains 14 residues. The sample belongs to a study of shared clonotypes between healthy human individuals. Findings and caveats of the study: Donor scarcity curtailed the genetic and exposure-history diversity represented herein.

Repertoires were generated with immunoSEQ multiplex PCR, while TCRdb's copy carries only in-frame clones and drops some. The table records approximately 500,000 clones, 79% of them present only once. This receptor was identified in a woman aged 40 to 49 in good health. Some clones in this sample may be carry-over from other donors' samples. The source material was PBMCs. This rearrangement joins TRBV5-1 to TRBJ1-3; D possibly corresponds to TRBD1 (6 bases). CDR3: CASSLTGIGNTIYF. CDR3 nucleotides: TGCGCCAGCAGCTTGACAGGGATAGGAAACACCATATATTTT.